The rows below give T cell receptor beta chains drawn from one sample of a study of spatial heterogeneity in lung cancer. TCRdb fed the 5' RACE reads into MiXCR, producing one record per CDR3 protein. This table holds 28,000 or so distinct CDR3 sequences, approximately 8.1% found once. The sequenced sample was PBMCs, obtained at surgery. The receptors derive from a female donor with early-stage non-small cell lung cancer. Each CDR3 is given with its conserved first and last residue. Each record gives: V gene, J gene, D gene, clone size, CDR3 DNA, CDR3 protein. D genes are given only for firm matches. A row's size may be missing; if present it is once, few, many or a size class.

>TRBV7-2|TRBJ2-2|TRBD2|few
TGTGCCAGCAGCTTAACACTAGCGGGAGGTTCCGGGGAGCTGTTTTTT
CASSLTLAGGSGELFF
>TRBV7-9|TRBJ2-5|.|many
TGTGCCAGCAGCCCTAGGACAGGGAGGGCTGAGACCCAGTACTTC
CASSPRTGRAETQYF
>TRBV24-1|TRBJ1-2|.|few
TGTGCCACCAGTGACAACACCGGCTACACCTTC
CATSDNTGYTF
>TRBV11-3|TRBJ2-2|.|few
TGTGCCAGCAGCGGGATGAACACCGGGGAGCTGTTTTTT
CASSGMNTGELFF
>TRBV25-1|TRBJ2-5|.|many
TGTGCCAGTCGACAGTATGAGACCCAGTACTTC
CASRQYETQYF
>TRBV3-1|TRBJ1-4|.|many
TGTGCCAGCAGCCAAGAGGACAGTGGAAGGCGAAAACTGTTTTTT
CASSQEDSGRRKLFF
>TRBV7-9|TRBJ2-1|TRBD1|.
TGTGCCAGCAGCTTTGGGACAGTTACGACCCTGTTCTTC
CASSFGTVTTLFF
>TRBV29-1|TRBJ2-2|.|many
TGCAGCGTTGTGGGACTCCTGGACGCCCGAGACACCGGGGAGCTGTTTTTT
CSVVGLLDARDTGELFF
>TRBV6-2/TRBV6-3|TRBJ1-2|.|.
TGTGCCAGCAGTAGAAACAGGGCGACTAACTATGGCTACACCTTC
CASSRNRATNYGYTF
>TRBV24-1|TRBJ2-3|.|many
TGTGCCACCAGTGTTGTGGGATACACAGATACGCAGTATTTT
CATSVVGYTDTQYF
>TRBV27|TRBJ2-2|.|.
TGTGCCAGCAGTTTAAAAGGACAGCAATCCACCGGGGAGCTGTTTTTT
CASSLKGQQSTGELFF
>TRBV29-1|TRBJ2-5|.|many
TGCAGCGCGCGGACAAGACAAGAGACCCAGTACTTC
CSARTRQETQYF
>TRBV19|TRBJ2-2|TRBD2|many
TGTGCCAGTAGTACCGGACTAGCGGGAGGGCCTCGTACCGGGGAGCTGTTTTTT
CASSTGLAGGPRTGELFF
>TRBV29-1|TRBJ2-5|TRBD2|many
TGCAGCGTTAAGACCGGGACTAGCGACGGAGAGACCCAGTACTTC
CSVKTGTSDGETQYF
>TRBV5-3|TRBJ2-1|.|.
TGTGCCAGAAGCTTGGTTGAGCCAACGCCGAATGAGCAGTTCTTC
CARSLVEPTPNEQFF
>TRBV7-3|TRBJ1-2|.|.
TGTGCCAGCAACTTAAAGATCAGGGCGACTTGGCACACCTTC
CASNLKIRATWHTF
>TRBV30|TRBJ2-1|TRBD2|many
TGTGCCTGGAGTGGCGCTAGCGGAGAGCAGTTCTTC
CAWSGASGEQFF
>TRBV6-5|TRBJ1-5|TRBD1|.
TGTGCCAGCAGTTACTCGAGGGGGACAGGGGGCTACAATAGCAATCAGCCCCAGCATTTT
CASSYSRGTGGYNSNQPQHF
>TRBV20-1|TRBJ2-1|.|many
TGCAGTGCTGAGTCCGGGAGTGGGTACAATGAGCAGTTCTTC
CSAESGSGYNEQFF
>TRBV18|TRBJ1-1|.|many
TGTGCCAGCTCACAAAAGGGTACTGGCACTGAAGCTTTCTTT
CASSQKGTGTEAFF
>TRBV6-5|TRBJ2-3|TRBD2|many
TGTGCCAGCAGTAACGGCGGGAGCCGCACAGATACGCAGTATTTT
CASSNGGSRTDTQYF
>TRBV28|TRBJ2-1|.|.
TGTGCCAGCAGTTTTAATTCCAAGCAGTTCTTC
CASSFNSKQFF
>TRBV28|TRBJ2-3|.|many
TGTGCCAGCAGTACACGGACACCGGAGGCGCAGTATTTT
CASSTRTPEAQYF
>TRBV9|TRBJ2-5|TRBD2|many
TGTGCCAGCAGCGTACTAGCGGGGATCCAAGAGACCCAGTACTTC
CASSVLAGIQETQYF
>TRBV19|TRBJ1-5|TRBD1|many
TGTGCCAGTAGTAGGGGGACAGGTCAGCCCCAGCATTTT
CASSRGTGQPQHF
>TRBV13|TRBJ2-1|.|medium-sized
TGTGCCAGCAGCTTACGACAGTTCTCCTACAATGAGCAGTTCTTC
CASSLRQFSYNEQFF
>TRBV4-3|TRBJ2-1|.|few
TGCGCCAGCAGCCAAGACGGGTCTAACTACAATGAGCAGTTCTTC
CASSQDGSNYNEQFF
>TRBV5-1|TRBJ1-2|.|.
TGCGCCAGCAGCTTGGGGACTGGGATCGGCTACACCTTC
CASSLGTGIGYTF
>TRBV20-1|TRBJ1-1|.|.
TGCAGTGCCAGCAATGGGGGAATGAACACTGAAGCTTTCTTT
CSASNGGMNTEAFF
>TRBV4-1|TRBJ2-1|TRBD2|.
TGCGCCAGCAGCCCGGAGACTAGCGGGAGTTCCCATGAGCAGTTCTTC
CASSPETSGSSHEQFF
>TRBV27|TRBJ2-1|.|.
TGTGCCAGCAGACAGTACAATGAGCAGTTCTTC
CASRQYNEQFF
>TRBV6-6|TRBJ2-1|TRBD2|few
TGTGCCAGCAGATCGGGGGTGGGACTAGCGGGAGGCAATGAGCAGTTCTTC
CASRSGVGLAGGNEQFF
>TRBV7-2|TRBJ2-3|.|many
TGTGCCAGCAGCCCAGAACTCCCATGGCAGGCGAACACAGATACGCAGTATTTT
CASSPELPWQANTDTQYF
>TRBV11-2|TRBJ1-5|TRBD1|.
TGTGCCAGCAGCTCTATCCGGGACAGACGCAATCAGCCCCAGCATTTT
CASSSIRDRRNQPQHF
>TRBV6-5|TRBJ2-3|TRBD2|many
TGTGCCACAGCGGGACTGGCAGATACGCAGTATTTT
CATAGLADTQYF
>TRBV20-1|TRBJ2-5|TRBD2|many
TGCAGTGCTCCCCCGGGACTACCAAAAGCGGGGACCCAGTACTTC
CSAPPGLPKAGTQYF
>TRBV24-1|TRBJ2-3|.|many
TGTGCCACCAGTGATGGGGGCTGGAGAGATACGCAGTATTTT
CATSDGGWRDTQYF
>TRBV4-1|TRBJ2-1|.|many
TGCGCCAGCAGCCGCTTTACCAGGGGTGATGCGCAGTTCTTC
CASSRFTRGDAQFF
>TRBV18|TRBJ1-1|TRBD1|few
TGTGCCAGCCTCCAGCCAGGACAGGGGGCCACTGAAGCTTTCTTT
CASLQPGQGATEAFF
>TRBV6-4|TRBJ2-1|TRBD2|many
TGTGCCAGCAGTTCTCTAGCGGGATCCTACAATGAGCAGTTCTTC
CASSSLAGSYNEQFF
>TRBV28|TRBJ2-1|.|.
TGTGCCAGCAACCTTGCCCAGATAGGTCAGCAGTTCTTC
CASNLAQIGQQFF
>TRBV7-6|TRBJ1-3|.|many
TGTGCCAGCACCTCAGGTTCGGGGGTCTATGGAAACACCATATATTTT
CASTSGSGVYGNTIYF
>TRBV9|TRBJ2-3|TRBD1|.
TGTGCCAGCAGCGTAGCGTCAGGGGGAGATACGCAGTATTTT
CASSVASGGDTQYF
>TRBV6-6|TRBJ2-1|TRBD2|few
TGTGCCAGCAGTTCACTAGCGGGAGTAGGCAATGAGCAGTTCTTC
CASSSLAGVGNEQFF
>TRBV6-6|TRBJ2-1|.|many
TGTGCCACCCTAGCGACTACCTACAATGAGCAGTTCTTC
CATLATTYNEQFF
>TRBV7-6|TRBJ2-5|.|few
TGTGCCAGCAGCTTATCCAGGGTTGAGACCCAGTACTTC
CASSLSRVETQYF
>TRBV24-1|TRBJ2-3|TRBD1|.
TGTGCCACCGAGGGCGACAGGGTTAAAGATACGCAGTATTTT
CATEGDRVKDTQYF
>TRBV7-9|TRBJ2-3|.|many
TGTGCCAGCAGCGAATCCGGACAGCCGACAGATACGCAGTATTTT
CASSESGQPTDTQYF
>TRBV29-1|TRBJ2-7|TRBD2|.
TGCAGCGTTGAACTTGTAGCGGGAGCAGAAGAGCAGTACTTC
CSVELVAGAEEQYF
>TRBV29-1|TRBJ1-4|.|many
TGCAGCGTAGAATGGTCCGAAAAACTGTTTTTT
CSVEWSEKLFF
>TRBV21-1|TRBJ1-4|.|many
TGTGCCAGCAGCAAAAGGGGCAGGGCAAATGAAAAACTGTTTTTT
CASSKRGRANEKLFF
>TRBV2|TRBJ2-5|.|many
TGTGCCAGCAGTAATCCTGAGCGGACACTACAAGAGACCCAGTACTTC
CASSNPERTLQETQYF
>TRBV28|TRBJ2-5|.|few
TGTGCCAGCAGTTTATCCGGCAGGGGGGTTGGAGAGACCCAGTACTTC
CASSLSGRGVGETQYF
>TRBV28|TRBJ2-1|.|many
TGTGCCAGCAGTTCCATACCGAATGAGCAGTTCTTC
CASSSIPNEQFF
>TRBV28|TRBJ2-7|.|few
TGTGCCAGCAGACGTGCGGGGACAGCCTACGAGCAGTACTTC
CASRRAGTAYEQYF
>TRBV9|TRBJ2-5|TRBD2|many
TGTGCCAGCAGCGTAGATGGGAACGCGGGAGAGGCGGGAGAGACCCAGTACTTC
CASSVDGNAGEAGETQYF
>TRBV5-1|TRBJ2-1|TRBD1|.
TGCGCCAGCAGGACAGGGGCGGGCGATGAGCAGTTCTTC
CASRTGAGDEQFF